These 25 T cell receptor beta chains were all obtained from the same sample, sequenced in a study of Ad26.COV2.S vaccination and SARS-CoV-2 variants. Treatment here: some 20 received Ad26.COV2.S at low or high dose, single or two shots; a few received placebo; per-sample allocation not given. Specimen acquisition occurred on day 63 following the initial vaccine or placebo injection. The method was immunoSEQ multiplex PCR; TCRdb's version includes in-frame clones alone and lacks a portion of them. Of 400,000 to 450,000 clones listed, about 90% are singletons. The material was peripheral blood, obtained in a trial of Ad26.COV2.S vaccine versus placebo. The receptors stem from a person between 18 and 60 years old who received the Ad26.COV2.S COVID-19 vaccine or a placebo.

The sample holds one count of this clone. This chain uses TRBV27 with TRBJ2-7, with a tentative D call TRBD2 (7 bases). V lost 3 bases and J lost 6, with 15 bases in between. The length of the CDR3 is 14 residues. CDR1 MNHEY and CDR2 SMNVEV come from the germline V gene (reference sequence). This CDR3 is CASSLRGGVREQYF. The CDR3 nucleotides read TGTGCCAGCAGTTTGAGGGGGGGAGTGCGCGAGCAGTACTTC.

The genes are TRBV9 and TRBJ2-1; D gene unclear. This CDR3 comprises 14 residues. Trimming left V 0 bases short and J 4 bases short, with 8 bases between. Germline CDR1 and CDR2: SGDLS and YYNGEE. CDR3 sequence (DNA): TGTGCCAGCAGCGTAGGAGGAGTTTACAATGAGCAGTTCTTC. It codes for CASSVGGVYNEQFF.

DNA of the CDR3: TGTGCCAGCAGCCCACCGGGCGGGGAGCAGTATTTT. Translation gives CASSPPGGEQYF. The V gene is TRBV7-3, the J gene TRBJ2-3; maybe TRBD2 (6 bases). Germline V gene lookup returns CDR1 SGHTA and CDR2 FQGTGA. V was shortened by 5 bases and J by 11 bases, with 14 bases between the two germline ends. The CDR3 is made up of 12 amino acids.

This rearrangement joins TRBV28 to TRBJ1-5; D ambiguous. From germline, CDR1 is MDHEN and CDR2 SYDVKM. This CDR3 is 14 amino acids long. The ends were cut back, 6 bases at V and 4 bases at J, with 13 bases in the middle. CDR3 loop: CASSQDGSNQPQHF. CDR3 in DNA: TGTGCCAGCAGCCAAGACGGGTCGAATCAGCCCCAGCATTTT.

The J gene is TRBJ2-5, the V gene TRBV20-1; D is unresolved. The CDR3 length is 12 residues. Trimming took 6 bases from V and 7 from J, leaving 15 bases between them. CDR1 DFQATT and CDR2 SNEGSKA come from the germline V gene (reference sequence). CDR3 bases: TGCAGTGCGAGTAGTCCCCTGGGGACCCAGTACTTC. This encodes CSASSPLGTQYF.

The genes are TRBV11-3 and TRBJ1-5; 8 bases are a match to TRBD1. The V and J ends lost 5 bases and 4 bases, in that order; junction bases with no gene match: 13. Germline V gene lookup returns CDR1 SGHNT and CDR2 YENEEA. The CDR3 consists of 17 residues. The CDR3 DNA follows: TGTGCCAGCAGCGTTATGTCGACAGGGGAATTGAATCAGCCCCAGCATTTT. Translation gives CASSVMSTGELNQPQHF.

The V and J genes are TRBV20-1 and TRBJ2-6, with a tentative D call TRBD1 (5 bases). V was pared by 3 bases and J by 2 bases, with 11 bases between. Germline V CDR1 and CDR2: DFQATT, SNEGSKA (reference sequence). CDR3 size: 15 residues. Written as DNA, the CDR3 is TGCAGTGCTAGTAAACCAGGGACTGGGGCCAACGTCCTGACTTTC. This codes for CSASKPGTGANVLTF.

The table lists this clone with a count of one. The identical CDR3 is also encoded by other nucleotide sequences in the sample. This rearrangement joins TRBV18 to TRBJ2-1; 14 bases align to TRBD2. Trimming took 0 bases from V and 9 from J; bases not matched to a gene: 4. CDR1 and CDR2 from the germline V gene are KGHSH and LQKENI. The CDR3 is made up of 16 amino acids. The CDR3 DNA reads as TGTGCCAGCTCACCACCGGGACTAGCGGGAGAGGGTGAGCAGTTCTTC. Protein sequence: CASSPPGLAGEGEQFF.

This clone was seen a handful of times. The V call is TRBV4-1, the J call TRBJ2-5; 10 bases are shared with TRBD1. CDR3 length: 16 amino acids. Losses at the gene ends were 2 bases for V and 4 bases for J; bases not matched to a gene: 7. Germline-derived CDR1 and CDR2 are MGHRA and YSYEKL. In DNA, the CDR3 is TGCGCCAGCAGCCAACCGACGACAGGGGGCCCAGAGACCCAGTACTTC. Translated, it gives CASSQPTTGGPETQYF.

The chain employs TRBV19 and TRBJ2-2; D perhaps matches TRBD2 (6 bases). CDR3 length equals 15 residues. V gave up 7 bases and J gave up 5 bases, with 17 bases separating them. CDR1 and CDR2 (germline): LNHDA, SQIVND (reference sequence). The CDR3 coding sequence is TGTGCCAGTATGACGACGGGACTTCCGACCGGGGAGCTGTTTTTT. It is translated as CASMTTGLPTGELFF.

V is TRBV6-5 and J is TRBJ2-1; 8 bases are a match to TRBD2. Trimming cost V 0 bases and J 15 bases; bases outside gene matches: 7. The CDR3 loop spans 13 amino acids. CDR1 is MNHEY and CDR2 is SVGAGI in the germline V gene. This chain's CDR3 is CASSYSGREDTFF. The CDR3 nucleotides read TGTGCCAGCAGTTACTCGGGGCGGGAGGACACGTTCTTC.

The chain is built from TRBV24-1 and TRBJ2-1; 9 bases align to TRBD1. CDR1 and CDR2 (germline): KGHDR, SFDVKD. V lost 1 base, J lost 8 bases, and 32 bases stayed unmatched. The CDR3 has 24 amino acids. The chain's CDR3 is CATSDFVGESGTGIKKGERDEQFF. DNA of the CDR3: TGTGCCACCAGTGATTTTGTAGGGGAGTCCGGGACAGGGATAAAGAAAGGTGAGAGGGATGAGCAGTTCTTC.

This rearrangement joins TRBV29-1 to TRBJ2-1; tentatively, D is TRBD1 (6 bases). V was clipped by 5 bases and J by 6 bases, with 11 bases between them. CDR1 and CDR2 from the germline V gene are SQVTM and ANQGSEA. The CDR3 loop spans 12 amino acids. The CDR3 loop reads CSVLQGSNEQFF. CDR3 coding DNA: TGCAGCGTTCTACAGGGAAGCAATGAGCAGTTCTTC.

The genes are TRBV7-8 and TRBJ1-2; no reliable D call. The germline gives CDR1 SGHVS, CDR2 FQNEAQ. The CDR3 totals 13 residues. Trimming removed 2 bases from V and 4 bases from J, with 8 bases in between. The CDR3 reads CASSLRVSYGYTF. The DNA for the CDR3 is TGTGCCAGCAGCTTAAGGGTTAGCTATGGCTACACCTTC.

This rearrangement joins TRBV9 to TRBJ2-2, with D perhaps matching TRBD1 (5 bases). The CDR3 sequence is 13 residues long. The germline V and J ends were trimmed by 5 bases and 4 bases, with 9 bases remaining between them. Germline V lookup: CDR1 SGDLS, CDR2 YYNGEE. The CDR3 loop is CASRTGSTGELFF. DNA for the CDR3: TGTGCCAGCAGAACAGGTTCCACCGGGGAGCTGTTTTTT. Variable domain in full (rest from reference TRBV9 and TRBJ2-2): DSGVTQTPKHLITATGQRVTLRCSPRSGDLSVYWYQQSLDQGLQFLIQYYNGEERAKGNILERFSAQQFPDLHSELNLSSLELGDSALYFCASRTGSTGELFFGEGSRLTVL.

V gene TRBV29-1 combines with J gene TRBJ2-7; 9 bases are shared with TRBD2. The CDR3 consists of 12 residues. Germline V gene sequence: CDR1 SQVTM, CDR2 ANQGSEA. Trimming removed 6 bases from V and 7 bases from J; junction bases left unmatched: 7. CDR3 nucleotide sequence: TGCAGCGTAGCGGGACTAGCCTCGGAGCAGTACTTC. Translation gives CSVAGLASEQYF.

This clone was observed a single time. This chain uses TRBV4-3 with TRBJ2-1; 8 bases match TRBD2. Trimming at V came to 0 bases and at J to 2 bases, leaving 6 bases not matched to a gene. CDR1 LGHNA and CDR2 YSLEER come from the germline V gene. CDR3 size: 17 residues. The CDR3 reads CASSQEGERETYNEQFF. The CDR3 DNA follows: TGCGCCAGCAGCCAAGAGGGGGAGCGGGAGACCTACAATGAGCAGTTCTTC.

The chain combines TRBV28 with TRBJ2-7; D unclear. The CDR3 is made up of 15 amino acids. The V gene lost 7 bases and the J gene lost 3 bases, with 19 bases spanning the gap. Germline CDR1 reads MDHEN; CDR2 reads SYDVKM. The CDR3 sequence is CASNPGRQSIYEQYF. The CDR3 DNA is TGTGCCAGCAATCCCGGAAGGCAAAGTATCTACGAGCAGTACTTC.

This chain uses TRBV5-4 with TRBJ1-6; no reliable D call. The CDR3 totals 16 residues. The germline V gene encodes CDR1 SGHNT and CDR2 YYREEE (reference sequence). Trimming removed 5 bases from V and 1 base from J, with 13 bases in between. The CDR3 region is CASRSSGRSYNSPLHF. The CDR3 nucleotides read TGTGCCAGCAGGTCCTCCGGGAGGTCCTATAATTCACCCCTCCACTTT.

CDR3 protein: CASSPGLAGGQGETQYF. DNA for the CDR3: TGTGCCAGCAGCCCAGGACTAGCGGGAGGGCAGGGAGAGACCCAGTACTTC. The V call is TRBV9, the J call TRBJ2-5; 15 bases map to TRBD2. Germline trimming cut 4 bases from V and 4 bases from J; bases unmatched to any gene: 8. Germline CDR1 SGDLS, CDR2 YYNGEE. The length of the CDR3 is 17 residues.

The V call is TRBV29-1, the J call TRBJ1-5, with no clear D. Trimming shortened V by 5 bases and J by 0 bases, and 14 bases separated the two germline ends. Germline CDR1 and CDR2: SQVTM and ANQGSEA. The CDR3 covers 15 residues. The CDR3 reads CSVLGDPYSNQPQHF. The CDR3 DNA reads as TGCAGCGTTTTGGGTGACCCGTATAGCAATCAGCCCCAGCATTTT. The full variable domain, in which reference TRBV29-1 and TRBJ1-5 provide the parts outside the CDR3, is SAVISQKPSRDICQRGTSLTIQCQVDSQVTMMFWYRQQPGQSLTLIATANQGSEATYESGFVIDKFPISRPNLTFSTLTVSNMSPEDSSIYLCSVLGDPYSNQPQHFGDGTRLSIL.

The V and J genes are TRBV6-5 and TRBJ1-2, with 7 bases lining up with TRBD1. Per germline, CDR1 MNHEY and CDR2 SVGAGI. The CDR3 runs to 13 residues. Losses at the gene ends were 6 bases for V and 2 bases for J; bases not matched to a gene: 3. The CDR3 spells CASRATGNYGYTF. The CDR3 DNA follows: TGTGCCAGCAGGGCGACAGGGAACTATGGCTACACCTTC.

The rearrangement links TRBV7-9 to TRBJ2-2, with D possibly matching TRBD1 (6 bases). Germline CDR1 SEHNR, CDR2 FQNEAQ (reference sequence). The V end was cut by 3 bases, the J end by 3 bases, with 17 bases between. The CDR3 length is 17 residues. The CDR3: CASSFGSSGTYTGELFF. The DNA of the CDR3 is TGTGCCAGCAGCTTCGGGTCCTCCGGGACATACACCGGGGAGCTGTTTTTT.

The gene calls are TRBV7-2 and TRBJ2-7; 7 bases agree with TRBD2. Trimming at V came to 4 bases and at J to 0 bases, leaving 9 bases not matched to a gene. CDR3 length: 16 residues. Germline V gene lookup returns CDR1 SGHTA and CDR2 FQGNSA. The CDR3 is CASSSLGGGSSYEQYF. For the CDR3, the DNA is TGTGCCAGCAGCTCCTTGGGGGGAGGGTCCTCCTACGAGCAGTACTTC.

The J gene is TRBJ1-1, the V gene TRBV27; D gene unclear. Germline lookup yields CDR1 MNHEY and CDR2 SMNVEV (reference sequence). This CDR3 contains 14 residues. V was trimmed by 1 base and J by 2 bases, leaving 8 bases between them. As DNA, the CDR3 is TGTGCCAGCAGTTTATTTAAGGGAAACACTGAAGCTTTCTTT. It specifies CASSLFKGNTEAFF.